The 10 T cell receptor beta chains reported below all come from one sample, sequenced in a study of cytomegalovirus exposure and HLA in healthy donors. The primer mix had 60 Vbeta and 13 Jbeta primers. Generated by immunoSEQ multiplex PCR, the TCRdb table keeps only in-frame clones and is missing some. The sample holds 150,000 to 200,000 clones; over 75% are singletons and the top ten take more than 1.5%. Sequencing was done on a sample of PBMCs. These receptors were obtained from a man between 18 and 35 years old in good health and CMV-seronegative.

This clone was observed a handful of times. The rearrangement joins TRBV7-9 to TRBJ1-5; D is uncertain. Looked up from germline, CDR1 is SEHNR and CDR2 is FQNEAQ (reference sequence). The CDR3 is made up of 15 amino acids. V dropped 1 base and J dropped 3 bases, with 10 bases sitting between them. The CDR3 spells CASSLGRVDNQPQHF. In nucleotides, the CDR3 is TGTGCCAGCAGCTTAGGGCGGGTGGACAATCAGCCCCAGCATTTT.

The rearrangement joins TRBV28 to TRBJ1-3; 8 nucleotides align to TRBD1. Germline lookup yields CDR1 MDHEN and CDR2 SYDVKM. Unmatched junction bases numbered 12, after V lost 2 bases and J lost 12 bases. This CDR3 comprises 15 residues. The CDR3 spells CASSLGGQGAKIIYF. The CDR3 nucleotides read TGTGCCAGCAGTTTAGGTGGACAGGGAGCGAAGATCATATATTTT.

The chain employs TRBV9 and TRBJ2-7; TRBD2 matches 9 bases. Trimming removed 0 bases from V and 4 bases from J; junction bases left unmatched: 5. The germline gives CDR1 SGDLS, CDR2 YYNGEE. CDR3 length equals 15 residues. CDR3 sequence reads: CASSVEAGGLYEQYF. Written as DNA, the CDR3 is TGTGCCAGCAGCGTAGAAGCGGGGGGACTATACGAGCAGTACTTC.

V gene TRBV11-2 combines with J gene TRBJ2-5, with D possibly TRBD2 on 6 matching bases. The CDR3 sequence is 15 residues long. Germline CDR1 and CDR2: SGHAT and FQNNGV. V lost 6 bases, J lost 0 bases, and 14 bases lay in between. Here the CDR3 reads CASREGRGYQETQYF. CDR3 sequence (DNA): TGTGCCAGCAGGGAGGGACGGGGGTACCAAGAGACCCAGTACTTC. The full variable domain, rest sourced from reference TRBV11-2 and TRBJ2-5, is EAGVAQSPRYKIIEKRQSVAFWCNPISGHATLYWYQQILGQGPKLLIQFQNNGVVDDSQLPKDRFSAERLKGVDSTLKIQPAKLEDSAVYLCASREGRGYQETQYFGPGTRLLVL.

The CDR3 loop reads CASRDRGRQREKLFF. In nucleotides, the CDR3 is TGTGCCAGCAGGGACAGGGGCCGCCAGCGTGAAAAACTGTTTTTT. V gene TRBV27 combines with J gene TRBJ1-4; TRBD1 agrees at 9 bases. The CDR3 covers 15 residues. Germline CDR1 reads MNHEY; CDR2 reads SMNVEV (reference sequence). Unmatched junction bases numbered 9, after V lost 6 bases and J lost 7 bases. Full variable domain (rest looked up from reference TRBV27 and TRBJ1-4): EAQVTQNPRYLITVTGKKLTVTCSQNMNHEYMSWYRQDPGLGLRQIYYSMNVEVTDKGDVPEGYKVSRKEKRNFPLILESPSPNQTSLYFCASRDRGRQREKLFFGSGTQLSVL.

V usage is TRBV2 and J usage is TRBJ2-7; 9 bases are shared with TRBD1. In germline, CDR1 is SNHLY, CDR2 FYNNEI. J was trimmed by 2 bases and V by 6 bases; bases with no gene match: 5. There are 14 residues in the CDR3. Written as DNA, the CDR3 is TGTGCCAGCAGCACGGGACAGGGAACCTACGAGCAGTACTTC. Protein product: CASSTGQGTYEQYF.

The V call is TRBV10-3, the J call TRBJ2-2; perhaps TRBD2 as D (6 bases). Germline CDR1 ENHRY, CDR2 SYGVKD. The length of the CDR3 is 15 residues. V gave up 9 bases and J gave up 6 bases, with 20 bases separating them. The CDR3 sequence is CAIDIRDLGSGELFF. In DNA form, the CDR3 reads TGTGCCATAGACATCCGGGACTTGGGGTCCGGGGAGCTGTTTTTT.

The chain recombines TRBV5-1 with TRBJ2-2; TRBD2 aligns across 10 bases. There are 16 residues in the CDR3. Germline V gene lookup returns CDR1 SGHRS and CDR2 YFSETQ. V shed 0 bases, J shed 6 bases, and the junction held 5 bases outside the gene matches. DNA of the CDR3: TGCGCCAGCAGCTTGGTATCTAGCGGGGGATCCGGGGAGCTGTTTTTT. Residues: CASSLVSSGGSGELFF.

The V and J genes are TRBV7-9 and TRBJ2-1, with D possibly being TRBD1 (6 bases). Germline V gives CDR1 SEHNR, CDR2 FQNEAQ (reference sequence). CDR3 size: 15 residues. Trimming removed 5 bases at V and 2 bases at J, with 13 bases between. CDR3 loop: CASSSLGGPYNEQFF. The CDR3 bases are TGTGCCAGCAGCAGCCTAGGGGGACCCTACAATGAGCAGTTCTTC.

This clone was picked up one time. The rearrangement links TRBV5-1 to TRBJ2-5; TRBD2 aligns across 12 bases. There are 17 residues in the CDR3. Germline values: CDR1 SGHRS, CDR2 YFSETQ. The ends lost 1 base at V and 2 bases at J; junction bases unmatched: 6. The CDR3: CASSLSPGLAGQETQYF. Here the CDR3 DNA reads TGCGCCAGCAGCTTGTCTCCCGGACTAGCGGGGCAAGAGACCCAGTACTTC.